Below are 21 T cell receptor beta chains sequenced from a single sample in a study of T cell repertoires in cytomegalovirus infection. TCRdb itself ran the reads through MiXCR, one entry per CDR3 protein. The sample yields 450,000 to 600,000 distinct CDR3 sequences, roughly 46% seen once. For these receptors, no antigen is known. The material was cultured PBMCs, obtained from culture after CMV antigen stimulation. These receptors were obtained from a human donor in good health (CMV status not recorded). Some clones in this sample may be carry-over from other donors' samples.

This clonotype was seen only a few times. For the CDR3, the DNA is TGTGCCAGCAGTGAAGTAGGGCTTGAAAAACTGTTTTTT. It specifies CASSEVGLEKLFF. This chain links TRBV6-1 with TRBJ1-4; no definite D call. Germline CDR1 MNHNS, CDR2 SASEGT. V was clipped by 1 base and J by 7 bases, with 7 bases between them. The CDR3 totals 13 residues.

This clonotype has only a few counts. The V and J genes are TRBV7-2 and TRBJ2-7, with TRBD1 matching 8 bases. The length of the CDR3 is 15 residues. V lost 4 bases and J lost 3; bases outside the gene matches: 8. The V gene's germline CDR1 is SGHTA and CDR2 FQGNSA. The CDR3 protein is CASSSGQGTLYEQYF. For the CDR3, the DNA is TGTGCCAGCAGCTCTGGACAGGGTACTCTCTACGAGCAGTACTTC.

This clonotype has a count of ten or more. The rearrangement joins TRBV7-2 to TRBJ2-1, with 8 nucleotides matching TRBD1. V lost 4 bases and J lost 7; bases outside the gene matches: 6. CDR1 SGHTA and CDR2 FQGNSA come from the germline V gene. This CDR3 is 14 amino acids long. The CDR3 protein is CASSYRTGINEQFF. DNA for the CDR3: TGTGCCAGCAGCTACAGGACAGGGATAAATGAGCAGTTCTTC.

This clonotype came up a few times. The V call is TRBV6-1, the J call TRBJ2-5; TRBD1 agrees at 9 bases. V lost 2 bases, J lost 6 bases, and 10 bases stayed unmatched. CDR3 size: 16 residues. Germline CDR1 reads MNHNS; CDR2 reads SASEGT. The CDR3 loop reads CASSEPRDRVVKTQYF. DNA of the CDR3: TGTGCCAGCAGTGAACCCCGGGACAGGGTCGTTAAGACCCAGTACTTC.

This clonotype was recorded a few times. This chain uses TRBV11-2 with TRBJ2-1; 13 bases agree with TRBD2. Germline V gene sequence: CDR1 SGHAT, CDR2 FQNNGV. Germline trimming cut 5 bases from V and 9 bases from J; bases unmatched to any gene: 19. CDR3 length: 19 amino acids. In DNA, the CDR3 is TGTGCCAGCAGCCCTCGCACCCGACTAGCGGGGGGACCAATCTTTGAGCAGTTCTTC. Its translation: CASSPRTRLAGGPIFEQFF.

The rearrangement uses TRBV28 and TRBJ2-5, with TRBD2 matching 8 bases. Germline lookup yields CDR1 MDHEN and CDR2 SYDVKM. CDR3 length equals 16 residues. V trimming: 2 bases; J trimming: 1 base; junction bases outside the gene matches: 6. In DNA, the CDR3 is TGTGCCAGCAGTTTACGGGCTAGCGGGCCCCAAGAGACCCAGTACTTC. Protein: CASSLRASGPQETQYF. Based on the CDR3 plus reference TRBV28 and TRBJ2-5, the full variable domain is DVKVTQSSRYLVKRTGEKVFLECVQDMDHENMFWYRQDPGLGLRLIYFSYDVKMKEKGDIPEGYSVSREKKERFSLILESASTNQTSMYLCASSLRASGPQETQYFGPGTRLLVL.

CDR3 DNA: TGTGCCAGCAGTTCGGCCGGCCTCTATGGCTACACCTTC. This sequence encodes CASSSAGLYGYTF. The chain combines TRBV28 with TRBJ1-2; the D is unclear. The germline V gene encodes CDR1 MDHEN and CDR2 SYDVKM. Trimming took 4 bases from V and 4 from J, leaving 10 bases between them. The CDR3 spans 13 residues.

The J gene is TRBJ1-2, the V gene TRBV5-5; weak D call: TRBD1 (5 bases). CDR3 length: 16 amino acids. CDR1 is SGHKS, CDR2 YYEKEE, per germline (reference sequence). The V gene lost 0 bases and the J gene lost 6 bases, with 18 bases spanning the gap. The CDR3 region has the DNA TGTGCCAGCAGCTTGGTTGTCAGGGACTCGTCACATGGCTACACCTTC. It is translated as CASSLVVRDSSHGYTF.

CDR3 DNA sequence: TGCAGCGTTCAGACAGGGAATCAGCCCCAGCATTTT. Its protein product is CSVQTGNQPQHF. The gene calls are TRBV29-1 and TRBJ1-5; 7 bases line up with TRBD1. This CDR3 spans 12 amino acids. The ends lost 5 bases at V and 4 bases at J; junction bases unmatched: 2. CDR1 and CDR2 (germline): SQVTM, ANQGSEA. The full variable domain, rest sourced from reference TRBV29-1 and TRBJ1-5, is SAVISQKPSRDICQRGTSLTIQCQVDSQVTMMFWYRQQPGQSLTLIATANQGSEATYESGFVIDKFPISRPNLTFSTLTVSNMSPEDSSIYLCSVQTGNQPQHFGDGTRLSIL.

This chain links TRBV27 with TRBJ1-6, with a weak D call TRBD1 (5 bases). V was pared by 3 bases and J by 8 bases, with 17 bases between. This CDR3 has 16 residues. CDR1 is MNHEY and CDR2 is SMNVEV in the germline V gene (reference sequence). CDR3 sequence reads: CASSFGGSGFDSPLHF. As DNA, the CDR3 is TGTGCCAGCAGTTTCGGGGGGTCAGGGTTTGATTCACCCCTCCACTTT.

The chain joins TRBV7-2 to TRBJ2-7; TRBD2 matches at 9 bases. Germline V CDR1 and CDR2: SGHTA, FQGNSA. V dropped 5 bases and J dropped 0; count of bases not matched to a gene: 8. The CDR3 spans 16 residues. This CDR3 is CASSLIAGAGSYEQYF. CDR3 DNA sequence: TGTGCCAGCAGCCTTATAGCGGGAGCGGGCTCCTACGAGCAGTACTTC. Variable domain in full (rest from reference TRBV7-2 and TRBJ2-7): GAGVSQSPSNKVTEKGKDVELRCDPISGHTALYWYRQSLGQGLEFLIYFQGNSAPDKSGLPSDRFSAERTGGSVSTLTIQRTQQEDSAVYLCASSLIAGAGSYEQYFGPGTRLTVT.

The V call is TRBV6-2 or TRBV6-3, the J call TRBJ2-7; D is possibly TRBD1 (5 bases). The CDR3 contains 11 residues. CDR1 MNHEY and CDR2 SVGEGT come from the germline V gene. Between the trimmed V and J ends, which lost 6 bases and 9 bases, there was a span of 12 bases. In DNA form, the CDR3 reads TGTGCCAGCAGCTTCGACAGCACGCAGTACTTC. Translating it yields CASSFDSTQYF.

V usage is TRBV7-9 and J usage is TRBJ1-6; D is unresolved. Germline CDR1 and CDR2: SEHNR and FQNEAQ (reference sequence). Trimming removed 5 bases from V and 0 bases from J, with 11 bases in between. CDR3 length: 16 amino acids. CDR3 loop: CASSARISSYNSPLHF. In DNA form, the CDR3 reads TGTGCCAGCAGCGCCAGGATCAGCTCCTATAATTCACCCCTCCACTTT.

The rearrangement joins TRBV20-1 to TRBJ2-3; 9 nucleotides align to TRBD2. J gave up 2 bases and V 6 bases, and 15 bases lay outside the gene matches. Germline-derived CDR1 and CDR2 are DFQATT and SNEGSKA (reference sequence). This CDR3 contains 17 residues. DNA of the CDR3: TGCAGTGCAGAACTTAAACTTAGCGGGGGCTACACAGATACGCAGTATTTT. Protein sequence: CSAELKLSGGYTDTQYF.

The V and J genes are TRBV7-2 and TRBJ2-3; D ambiguous. V was pared by 4 bases and J by 2 bases, with 10 bases between. CDR3 length: 14 residues. Germline lookup yields CDR1 SGHTA and CDR2 FQGNSA. The CDR3 sequence is CASSSLRSTDTQYF. The CDR3 DNA reads TGTGCCAGCAGCTCCCTTCGATCCACAGATACGCAGTATTTT.

V and J are TRBV7-9 and TRBJ2-3; weak D call: TRBD1 (6 bases). This CDR3 has 15 residues. Per the germline V gene, CDR1 is SEHNR and CDR2 is FQNEAQ (reference sequence). Trimming pared 6 bases from V and 1 base from J, leaving 14 bases between. DNA for the CDR3: TGTGCCAGCAGTCAAAACAGGGTTGGCACAGATACGCAGTATTTT. The encoded protein is CASSQNRVGTDTQYF.

The chain recombines TRBV7-2 with TRBJ2-1; 15 bases match TRBD2. The J call may be mistaken, given a closer DNA end match to TRBJ2-7. Germline CDR1 is SGHTA and CDR2 is FQGNSA. The CDR3 totals 16 residues. The CDR3: CASSFFGLAGGVEQYF. The CDR3 coding sequence is TGTGCCAGCAGCTTCTTCGGACTAGCGGGAGGGGTTGAGCAGTACTTC.

As concerns this clonotype: Since a far larger clone is one base different, this is likely a read error. The chain joins TRBV7-2 to TRBJ2-5; D is ambiguous. This CDR3 is built from 13 residues. Trimming cost V 1 base and J 2 bases, with 5 bases left between them. CDR1 is SGHTA and CDR2 is FQGNSA in the germline V gene. DNA for the CDR3: TGTGCCAGCAGCTTAGTACAGCAAGAGACCCAGTACTTC. It is translated as CASSLVQQETQYF.

Notes on this clonotype: Possible read error: a much larger clone is one base away. V usage is TRBV7-2 and J usage is TRBJ2-3, with D possibly being TRBD2 (6 bases). Germline V gene data show CDR1 as SGHTA and CDR2 as FQGNSA. The CDR3 is 16 residues long. For the CDR3, the DNA is TGTGCCAGCAGCTTAGAGGCTATCGGGAGCATAGATACGCAGTATTTT. The encoded protein is CASSLEAIGSIDTQYF.

The V and J genes are TRBV12-3 or TRBV12-4 and TRBJ2-5, with 7 bases aligning to TRBD2. This CDR3 spans 13 amino acids. J was trimmed by 5 bases and V by 4 bases; bases with no gene match: 4. CDR3 sequence reads: CASSWTRAETQYF. The CDR3, as DNA: TGTGCCAGCAGTTGGACTAGGGCGGAGACCCAGTACTTC.

Only one count was recorded for this clonotype. The chain is built from TRBV7-2 and TRBJ2-1; TRBD2 aligns across 8 bases. Looked up from germline, CDR1 is SGHTA and CDR2 is FQGNSA. J lost 10 bases, V lost 3 bases, and 8 bases had no gene match. This CDR3 is 14 amino acids long. The CDR3 DNA follows: TGTGCCAGCAGCTTCATTTCGGGAGGGTCCGAGCAGTTCTTC. As protein: CASSFISGGSEQFF.